This is a list of T cell receptor beta chains from one sample in a study of T cells after posttransplantation cyclophosphamide. Only in-frame clones appear in the TCRdb table, and some are missing; sequencing was by immunoSEQ multiplex PCR. This sample has fewer than 20,000 clones; 74% occur once, and the top ten carry 25% to 35%. Sequenced here: PBMCs, sampled after an allogeneic stem cell transplant with post-transplant cyclophosphamide. These receptor sequences come from a young adult male patient who received an allogeneic stem cell transplant from a related donor, was CMV-positive, and had acute GVHD only. Some of the T cells might come from the graft donor. The CDR3 runs from the conserved cysteine through the conserved F or W. A D gene is named only where the DNA matches it firmly. Size is stated for part of the rows, as once, few or many counts, or as a class when the clone is expanded.

TRBJ2-7	TRBD1	TRBV28	-	CASRIRDSPYEQYF	TGTGCCAGCAGAATCCGGGACAGCCCTTACGAGCAGTACTTC
TRBJ2-2	TRBD2	TRBV27	-	CASRGSGGAGGELFF	TGTGCCAGCAGAGGGTCCGGGGGGGCCGGCGGGGAGCTGTTTTTT
TRBJ1-4	TRBD1	TRBV7-2	few	CASSLEQGNEKLFF	TGTGCCAGCAGCTTAGAACAGGGGAATGAAAAACTGTTTTTT
TRBJ1-1	TRBD1	TRBV7-9	-	CASSPGQGVAEAFF	TGTGCCAGCAGTCCCGGACAGGGAGTGGCTGAAGCTTTCTTT
TRBJ2-1	TRBD2	TRBV5-1	once	CASSLEGRGGYNEQFF	TGCGCCAGCAGCTTGGAGGGGCGGGGGGGCTACAATGAGCAGTTCTTC
TRBJ1-5	TRBD1	TRBV6-1	-	CASSPRQGKEPQHF	TGTGCCAGCAGTCCACGACAGGGGAAGGAGCCCCAGCATTTT
TRBJ1-5	-	TRBV7-2	-	CASSFGSGPQQPQHF	TGTGCCAGCAGCTTTGGTTCAGGGCCCCAACAGCCCCAGCATTTT
TRBJ1-2	-	TRBV30	few	CACPATGTNYGYTF	TGTGCCTGCCCTGCGACGGGGACAAACTATGGCTACACCTTC
TRBJ1-4	TRBD1	TRBV4-1	many	CASSQDDRGGEKLFF	TGCGCCAGCAGCCAAGATGACAGGGGAGGGGAAAAACTGTTTTTT
TRBJ1-5	-	TRBV28	-	CASSRQSSRPQHF	TGTGCCAGCAGTCGACAGAGTTCTAGGCCCCAGCATTTT
TRBJ2-3	-	TRBV30	-	CAWTVYSDTQYF	TGTGCCTGGACTGTTTACTCAGATACGCAGTATTTT
TRBJ1-2	TRBD1	TRBV7-2	-	CASSPGQGASYGYTF	TGTGCCAGCAGCCCCGGACAGGGGGCCAGCTATGGCTACACCTTC
TRBJ1-2	-	TRBV7-2	-	CASSGQSFINYGYTF	TGTGCCAGCAGCGGACAGTCCTTTATAAACTATGGCTACACCTTC
TRBJ1-4	-	TRBV4-3	-	CASSQGQTGPFEKLFF	TGCGCCAGCAGCCAAGGGCAGACAGGCCCGTTCGAAAAACTGTTTTTT
TRBJ1-1	TRBD1	TRBV19	-	CASSSRDSRTEAFF	TGTGCCAGTAGTAGTAGGGACAGTCGAACTGAAGCTTTCTTT
TRBJ2-5	TRBD2	TRBV29-1	-	CSFAGGRRETQYF	TGCAGCTTTGCGGGGGGGCGCAGGGAGACCCAGTACTTC
TRBJ1-2	-	TRBV7-9	few	CASSLRQPLIYGYTF	TGTGCCAGCAGCCTTAGACAGCCTCTGATCTATGGCTACACCTTC
TRBJ1-4	TRBD1	TRBV11-3	-	CASSLTGGEKLFF	TGTGCCAGCAGCTTGACAGGGGGCGAAAAACTGTTTTTT
TRBJ1-3	-	TRBV7-2	-	CASSLDTRNTIYF	TGTGCCAGCAGCTTAGACACTAGAAACACCATATATTTT
TRBJ1-1	-	TRBV2	many	CASIIRTEAFF	TGTGCCAGCATCATCCGGACTGAAGCTTTCTTT